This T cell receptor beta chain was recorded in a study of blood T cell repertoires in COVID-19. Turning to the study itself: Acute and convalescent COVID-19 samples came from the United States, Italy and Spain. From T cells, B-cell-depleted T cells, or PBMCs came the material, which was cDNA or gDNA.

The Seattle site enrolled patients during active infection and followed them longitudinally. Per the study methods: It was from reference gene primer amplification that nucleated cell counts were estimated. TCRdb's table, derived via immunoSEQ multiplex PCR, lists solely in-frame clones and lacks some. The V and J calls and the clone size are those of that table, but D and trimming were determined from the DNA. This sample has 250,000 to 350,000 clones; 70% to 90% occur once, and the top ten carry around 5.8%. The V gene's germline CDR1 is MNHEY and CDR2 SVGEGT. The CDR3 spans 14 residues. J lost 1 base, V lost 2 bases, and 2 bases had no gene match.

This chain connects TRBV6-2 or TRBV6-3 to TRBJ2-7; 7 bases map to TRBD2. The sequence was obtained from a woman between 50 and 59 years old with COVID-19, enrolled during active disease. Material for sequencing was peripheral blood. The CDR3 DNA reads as TGTGCCAGCAGTTACGGGACTACATCCTACGAGCAGTACTTC. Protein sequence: CASSYGTTSYEQYF.